The clone carrying this TCR beta chain was counted ten times or more. Its antigen is not identified. The CDR3 runs to 15 residues. Unmatched junction bases numbered 6, after V lost 5 bases and J lost 2 bases. The germline V gene has CDR1 SGHTA and CDR2 FQGNSA. This specimen belongs to a study of beta chain features in type 1 diabetes. Whole-study context: There was similarity between patients and healthy donors in age, gender and cell yields.

Findings and caveats of the study: Shortening that was moderate but significant affected the TCRB CDR3s of Type 1 diabetes patients in all four CD4+ subsets. Any HLA-type effect on TCRB rearrangement remained unresolved here. In type 1 diabetes patients, VDJ junctions had fewer insertions; deletions at these junctions were more frequent.

Expressed TCRB transcripts were sequenced after all isolated RNA was converted to cDNA. The repertoire was sequenced with immunoSEQ multiplex PCR; TCRdb's copy has only in-frame clones and lacks some. The sample lists about 180,000 clones, around 7.9% occurring once. Sequencing input: central memory CD4+ T cells from blood. The receptor was derived from a man younger than 35 with type 1 diabetes. The chain has TRBV7-2 and TRBJ2-5, with 9 bases fitting TRBD2. The CDR3 spells CASSPGTSRQETQYF. CDR3 nucleotides: TGTGCCAGCAGCCCAGGGACTAGCCGTCAAGAGACCCAGTACTTC.